The clone carrying this T cell receptor beta chain was counted only a few times. Authors' data handling: Estimation of nucleated cell counts was performed using reference gene primer amplification. Using immunoSEQ multiplex PCR, the repertoire was profiled, and TCRdb retains in-frame clones only, with some absent. V and J calls and clone size follow that table, whereas D and trimming were derived from the DNA. The sample consists of about 170,000 clones, 74% of them appearing once. This sample stems from a study of blood T cell repertoires in COVID-19. Sequenced input: peripheral blood. This clonotype originated in an elderly woman with acute or convalescent COVID-19.

CDR3 residues: CASSEGASGTTISYEQYF. Written as DNA, the CDR3 is TGTGCCAGCAGTGAAGGGGCGAGCGGGACAACTATCTCCTACGAGCAGTACTTC. The V and J genes are TRBV2 and TRBJ2-7; D perhaps matches TRBD2 (7 bases). The CDR3 loop spans 18 amino acids. V shed 1 base and J shed 0 bases, with 19 bases lying between them. Germline V gene data show CDR1 as SNHLY and CDR2 as FYNNEI.